One and the same sample provided the 30 T cell receptor beta chains below, sequenced in a study of radiotherapy plus CTLA-4 blockade in lung cancer. Measured with immunoSEQ multiplex PCR; TCRdb has only the in-frame clones, and not every one. The table includes tens of thousands of clones, under 80% detected once. The material sequenced was peripheral blood, taken from a patient treated with radiotherapy plus ipilimumab. These TCRs come from a human donor with non-small cell lung cancer whose response to radiotherapy plus ipilimumab could not be evaluated. Some clones in this sample may be carry-over from other donors' samples.

The chain couples TRBV27 to TRBJ1-5; 7 bases are shared with TRBD1. Germline values: CDR1 MNHEY, CDR2 SMNVEV (reference sequence). V gave up 3 bases and J gave up 4 bases; unmatched junction bases: 6. The CDR3 sequence is 15 residues long. For the CDR3, the DNA is TGTGCCAGCAGTTTTGGGACAGACTCAAATCAGCCCCAGCATTTT. Protein: CASSFGTDSNQPQHF.

The rearrangement uses TRBV6-1 and TRBJ1-2; a possible D gene is TRBD1 (5 bases). Trimming shortened V by 10 bases and J by 4 bases, and 10 bases separated the two germline ends. The CDR3 spans 11 residues. The germline V gene encodes CDR1 MNHNS and CDR2 SASEGT. The CDR3 is CATPGVYGYTF. In DNA, the CDR3 is TGTGCCACCCCGGGGGTCTATGGCTACACCTTC.

The rearrangement links TRBV6-1 to TRBJ1-6; possible D gene TRBD1, 6 bases. V was clipped by 3 bases and J by 1 base, with 10 bases between them. Germline assignment: CDR1 MNHNS and CDR2 SASEGT. The CDR3 length is 16 residues. CDR3 in amino acids: CASSDRGRSYNSPLHF. CDR3 nucleotide sequence: TGTGCCAGCAGTGACAGGGGAAGGTCCTATAATTCACCCCTCCACTTT.

In this sample, this clone turned up once. J is TRBJ2-7 and V is TRBV9; TRBD2 is a possible D gene (6 bases). Germline V gene data show CDR1 as SGDLS and CDR2 as YYNGEE. The V and J ends lost 2 bases and 0 bases respectively, with 15 bases between them. The CDR3 is 16 residues long. The CDR3 DNA reads TGTGCCAGCAGCGTGGGGACTTCTCCAAGCTCCTACGAGCAGTACTTC. It is translated as CASSVGTSPSSYEQYF.

The chain combines TRBV4-1 with TRBJ2-3; 7 bases match TRBD1. This CDR3 has 17 amino acids. Germline assignment: CDR1 MGHRA and CDR2 YSYEKL. Losses at the gene ends were 0 bases for V and 3 bases for J; bases not matched to a gene: 9. CDR3 loop: CASSQDPRQGFTDTQYF. As DNA, the CDR3 is TGCGCCAGCAGCCAAGATCCGAGACAGGGTTTTACAGATACGCAGTATTTT.

This chain links TRBV29-1 with TRBJ1-1; tentative D call: TRBD1 (5 bases). CDR3 length: 14 amino acids. The V and J ends lost 4 bases and 2 bases respectively, with 14 bases between them. Germline V lookup: CDR1 SQVTM, CDR2 ANQGSEA. The CDR3 DNA is TGCAGCGTTGGGTTACCAGGGATTAACACTGAAGCTTTCTTT. Protein sequence: CSVGLPGINTEAFF.

The rearrangement uses TRBV7-8 and TRBJ1-4; 11 bases line up with TRBD1. The germline CDR1 and CDR2 sequences are SGHVS and FQNEAQ. Losses at the gene ends were 5 bases for V and 6 bases for J; bases not matched to a gene: 8. The CDR3 totals 16 residues. The chain's CDR3 is CASSKRTGGDDEKLFF. The CDR3 region has the DNA TGTGCCAGCAGCAAGCGGACAGGGGGCGATGATGAAAAACTGTTTTTT.

The chain joins TRBV27 to TRBJ1-3, with D maybe TRBD1 (5 bases). The CDR3 is made up of 15 amino acids. The V and J ends lost 4 bases and 11 bases respectively, with 21 bases between them. Germline values: CDR1 MNHEY, CDR2 SMNVEV (reference sequence). The CDR3 protein is CASSSGGEGGNPIYF. DNA of the CDR3: TGTGCCAGCAGTTCGGGGGGGGAAGGCGGAAATCCCATATATTTT.

V usage is TRBV5-1 and J usage is TRBJ1-1; no firm D call. This CDR3 is built from 14 residues. Deletions cut 3 bases from V and 4 bases from J, with 13 bases between. Germline V CDR1 and CDR2: SGHRS, YFSETQ. CDR3 region: CASSYAGSFTEAFF. CDR3 in DNA: TGCGCCAGCAGCTATGCAGGATCCTTCACTGAAGCTTTCTTT.

Note on this clone: The sample contains more than one DNA sequence encoding this CDR3. The chain is built from TRBV5-1 and TRBJ2-3; 8 bases are shared with TRBD2. Germline CDR1 is SGHRS and CDR2 is YFSETQ. V lost 0 bases, J lost 3 bases, and 6 bases stayed unmatched. This CDR3 has 16 residues. The CDR3 loop is CASSLEGSGGTDTQYF. For the CDR3, the DNA is TGCGCCAGCAGCTTGGAGGGGAGCGGGGGAACAGATACGCAGTATTTT.

The genes are TRBV7-2 and TRBJ1-1; D is unresolved. Germline V gene data show CDR1 as SGHTA and CDR2 as FQGNSA. This CDR3 comprises 14 residues. Trimming removed 2 bases from V and 8 bases from J, with 15 bases in between. CDR3 nucleotide sequence: TGTGCCAGCAGCTTATATTATCGAACGGTCGAAGCTTTCTTT. Protein product: CASSLYYRTVEAFF.

The chain employs TRBV19 and TRBJ1-1; a weak D match, TRBD1 (6 bases). Deletions cut 6 bases from V and 3 bases from J, with 17 bases between. Germline-derived CDR1 and CDR2 are LNHDA and SQIVND (reference sequence). This CDR3 region has 15 residues. The CDR3 is CASRKTGIRYTEAFF. In DNA, the CDR3 is TGTGCCAGTAGGAAAACAGGGATACGATACACTGAAGCTTTCTTT.

This chain links TRBV6-6 with TRBJ1-2; 7 bases map to TRBD1. The CDR3 totals 13 residues. The junction had 5 bases not matched to a gene; V was cut back by 6 bases and J by 4 bases. Germline CDR1 is MNHNY and CDR2 is SVGAGI (reference sequence). The CDR3 is CASSTQGGYGYTF. The CDR3 nucleotides read TGTGCCAGCAGCACTCAGGGGGGCTATGGCTACACCTTC.

This clone has a single count. This chain connects TRBV25-1 to TRBJ2-1; TRBD2 matches 13 bases. Germline CDR1 and CDR2: MGHDK and SYGVNS. The CDR3 is 16 residues long. Trimming removed 11 bases from V and 6 bases from J; junction bases left unmatched: 13. The CDR3 DNA is TGTGCCTCCAGTCCCCACGGGACTAGCGGGGTCAATGAGCAGTTCTTC. Its translation: CASSPHGTSGVNEQFF.

Turning to this clone: At one end the junction does not follow the germline gene, possibly because of a read error. The V call is TRBV19, the J call TRBJ2-7; 9 bases are a match to TRBD2. The V gene's germline CDR1 is LNHDA and CDR2 SQIVND (reference sequence). The CDR3 contains 16 residues. The CDR3, as DNA: TGTGCCAGTAGCCCACCCGGAGCGGGGGGCAGCCACGAGCAGTGCTTC. As protein: CASSPPGAGGSHEQCF.

This chain joins TRBV11-3 and TRBJ2-6, with D maybe TRBD1 (6 bases). This CDR3 is built from 16 residues. The ends were cut back, 1 base at V and 2 bases at J, with 9 bases in the middle. Looked up from germline, CDR1 is SGHNT and CDR2 is YENEEA. For the CDR3, the DNA is TGTGCCAGCAGCTTAGGACAGGTTGCTGGGGCCAACGTCCTGACTTTC. This codes for CASSLGQVAGANVLTF.

This chain joins TRBV7-6 and TRBJ2-5; TRBD2 aligns across 8 bases. The CDR3 runs to 15 residues. With V trimmed by 0 bases and J by 5 bases, 5 bases remained unmatched. CDR1 and CDR2 from the germline V gene are SGHVS and FNYEAQ. CDR3 DNA sequence: TGTGCCAGCAGCTTAGCGCATCGGGGGGGCGAGACCCAGTACTTC. This translates into CASSLAHRGGETQYF.

The chain couples TRBV5-6 to TRBJ1-2; 7 bases are shared with TRBD1. Germline assignment: CDR1 SGHDT and CDR2 YYEEEE. The CDR3 covers 16 residues. V shed 4 bases, J shed 4 bases, and the junction held 13 bases outside the gene matches. CDR3 nucleotide sequence: TGTGCCAGCAGCCGCCCTCCGGGACAGCGACTCTATGGCTACACCTTC. Protein sequence: CASSRPPGQRLYGYTF. The full variable domain, its missing parts supplied by reference TRBV5-6 and TRBJ1-2, is DAGVTQSPTHLIKTRGQQVTLRCSPKSGHDTVSWYQQALGQGPQFIFQYYEEEERQRGNFPDRFSGHQFPNYSSELNVNALLLGDSALYLCASSRPPGQRLYGYTFGSGTRLTVV.

J is TRBJ1-6 and V is TRBV5-1; D gene ambiguous. Germline values: CDR1 SGHRS, CDR2 YFSETQ. This CDR3 comprises 16 residues. V lost 2 bases, J lost 10 bases, and 19 bases lay in between. Here the CDR3 reads CASSFSPTSVLSPLHF. The DNA for the CDR3 is TGCGCCAGCAGCTTTAGTCCCACTAGCGTCCTGTCACCCCTCCACTTT.

V gene TRBV5-4 combines with J gene TRBJ1-2; a possible D gene is TRBD1 (6 bases). The length of the CDR3 is 13 residues. Trimming pared 3 bases from V and 2 bases from J, leaving 8 bases between. Germline V CDR1 and CDR2: SGHNT, YYREEE (reference sequence). CDR3 sequence: CASSYRENYGYTF. CDR3 bases: TGTGCCAGCAGCTACAGGGAAAACTATGGCTACACCTTC.

The chain uses TRBV2 and TRBJ2-5; 9 nucleotides line up with TRBD1. The DNA end favors TRBJ2-7, so the J call may be wrong. From germline, CDR1 is SNHLY and CDR2 FYNNEI. The CDR3 sequence is 15 residues long. The CDR3 protein is CASTSSRDRAYEQYF. DNA of the CDR3: TGTGCCAGCACTTCATCTCGGGACAGGGCGTACGAGCAGTACTTC.

The J gene is TRBJ2-2, the V gene TRBV27; D unclear. The CDR3 runs to 17 residues. V was shortened by 2 bases and J by 5 bases, with 18 bases between the two germline ends. Germline CDR1 and CDR2: MNHEY and SMNVEV (reference sequence). The CDR3: CASSLIRSPPWTGELFF. For the CDR3, the DNA is TGTGCCAGCAGTTTAATCCGAAGCCCACCGTGGACCGGGGAGCTGTTTTTT.

The rearrangement joins TRBV2 to TRBJ2-4; TRBD2 aligns across 8 bases. The V gene's germline CDR1 is SNHLY and CDR2 FYNNEI. J was trimmed by 6 bases and V by 3 bases; bases with no gene match: 4. The CDR3 loop spans 14 amino acids. CDR3 sequence (DNA): TGTGCCAGCAGTGACGGCAGCGGGGGAAACATTCAGTACTTC. Translating it yields CASSDGSGGNIQYF.

J is TRBJ2-4 and V is TRBV27; TRBD1 agrees at 11 bases. V was pared by 1 base and J by 4 bases, with 12 bases of the junction left unmatched. The CDR3 spans 19 residues. Germline V gene sequence: CDR1 MNHEY, CDR2 SMNVEV (reference sequence). The chain's CDR3 is CASSLLGGQGGPYKNIQYF. CDR3 in DNA: TGTGCCAGCAGTTTATTAGGGGGACAGGGGGGCCCTTATAAAAACATTCAGTACTTC.

The V gene is TRBV5-1, the J gene TRBJ2-2, with TRBD1 matching over 7 bases. The CDR3 is 16 amino acids. Germline CDR1 and CDR2: SGHRS and YFSETQ. V dropped 4 bases and J dropped 4; count of bases not matched to a gene: 10. The CDR3 bases are TGCGCCAGCAGCCCGGCGACAGGGATGACCACCGGGGAGCTGTTTTTT. Its protein is CASSPATGMTTGELFF.

The V and J genes are TRBV6-5 and TRBJ2-7; 7 positions agree with TRBD2. With V trimmed by 6 bases and J by 0 bases, 2 bases remained unmatched. Germline CDR1 reads MNHEY; CDR2 reads SVGAGI. This CDR3 contains 13 residues. CDR3 coding DNA: TGTGCCAGCAGGGGAGGGTTCTCCTACGAGCAGTACTTC. It yields the protein CASRGGFSYEQYF.

This chain uses TRBV25-1 with TRBJ1-3, with D possibly TRBD1 on 5 matching bases. The CDR3 runs to 15 residues. Germline CDR1 MGHDK, CDR2 SYGVNS. V lost 6 bases and J 3 bases, leaving 15 bases between the germline ends. CDR3 sequence reads: CASSEPGLNGNTIYF. DNA of the CDR3: TGTGCCAGCAGCGAACCAGGGCTTAATGGAAACACCATATATTTT.

This chain joins TRBV19 and TRBJ2-7, with TRBD1 matching over 9 bases. Germline trimming cut 4 bases from V and 4 bases from J; bases unmatched to any gene: 8. The CDR3 spans 15 residues. CDR1 is LNHDA and CDR2 is SQIVND in the germline V gene (reference sequence). The CDR3 region has the DNA TGTGCCAGTAGTACGACCGGGACAGGGAGGTACGAGCAGTACTTC. Its protein is CASSTTGTGRYEQYF.

The chain is built from TRBV5-6 and TRBJ1-2; D is unclear. CDR1 and CDR2 (germline): SGHDT, YYEEEE. The CDR3 runs to 12 residues. V lost 7 bases and J lost 6, with 13 bases in between. The CDR3 region has the DNA TGTGCCAGCCGCCTCAGGCGCGATGGCTACACCTTC. Translated, it gives CASRLRRDGYTF. Filled out from reference TRBV5-6 and TRBJ1-2, the complete variable domain reads DAGVTQSPTHLIKTRGQQVTLRCSPKSGHDTVSWYQQALGQGPQFIFQYYEEEERQRGNFPDRFSGHQFPNYSSELNVNALLLGDSALYLCASRLRRDGYTFGSGTRLTVV.

J is TRBJ2-7 and V is TRBV6-5; D is unresolved. Deletions cut 1 base from V and 5 bases from J, with 9 bases between. Germline CDR1 is MNHEY and CDR2 is SVGAGI. The CDR3 covers 13 residues. This chain's CDR3 is CASSYWRGNEQYF. CDR3 coding DNA: TGTGCCAGCAGTTACTGGAGAGGAAACGAGCAGTACTTC.